The 17 T cell receptor beta chains presented below share a single source sample, sequenced in a study of blood T cell repertoires in COVID-19. TCRdb's copy holds only in-frame clones and misses some; the assay was immunoSEQ multiplex PCR. Of 200,000 to 250,000 clones listed, 80% to 90% were seen once; the top ten hold roughly 3%. The sequenced sample was peripheral blood. The receptors here all came from a man under 40 with COVID-19, enrolled during active disease.

This clone has more than one count but fewer than ten. V and J are TRBV7-8 and TRBJ2-2; possibly TRBD1 for D (7 bases). The germline gives CDR1 SGHVS, CDR2 FQNEAQ. Trimming pared 4 bases from V and 6 bases from J, leaving 21 bases between. There are 17 residues in the CDR3. Here the CDR3 DNA reads TGTGCCAGCAGCTACCCCGCGGAGGGGGCGAGTTCCGGGGAGCTGTTTTTT. Its translation is CASSYPAEGASSGELFF.

The rearrangement uses TRBV7-2 and TRBJ1-6; possible D gene TRBD1, 6 bases. V lost 2 bases and J lost 13, with 18 bases in between. Germline CDR1 and CDR2: SGHTA and FQGNSA. CDR3 length: 15 amino acids. The CDR3 region has the DNA TGTGCCAGCAGCTTATCCCGGGACAACCCCGGGCCCCTCCACTTT. This encodes CASSLSRDNPGPLHF.

The rearrangement uses TRBV11-1 and TRBJ2-3; D is possibly TRBD1 (5 bases). CDR3 size: 15 residues. Per the germline V gene, CDR1 is SGHAT and CDR2 is FQDESV (reference sequence). Trimming shortened V by 5 bases and J by 3 bases, and 15 bases separated the two germline ends. CDR3 coding DNA: TGTGCCAGCAGCCAGGGCCGGGTAAGAACAGATACGCAGTATTTT. Protein product: CASSQGRVRTDTQYF.

J is TRBJ1-2 and V is TRBV5-4, with 9 bases fitting TRBD1. The CDR3 totals 16 residues. Unmatched junction bases numbered 11, after V lost 4 bases and J lost 4 bases. Per germline, CDR1 SGHNT and CDR2 YYREEE (reference sequence). CDR3 nucleotides: TGTGCCAGCAGCGGGGAAAAACAGGGGGCTGGCTATGGCTACACCTTC. It yields the protein CASSGEKQGAGYGYTF. Using reference TRBV5-4 and TRBJ1-2 for the parts outside the CDR3, the full variable domain is ETGVTQSPTHLIKTRGQQVTLRCSSQSGHNTVSWYQQALGQGPQFIFQYYREEENGRGNFPPRFSGLQFPNYSSELNVNALELDDSALYLCASSGEKQGAGYGYTFGSGTRLTVV.

Note on this clone: Distinct nucleotide sequences in the sample also encode this CDR3. This chain uses TRBV2 with TRBJ2-7; possibly TRBD1 for D (7 bases). Per the germline V gene, CDR1 is SNHLY and CDR2 is FYNNEI. There are 15 residues in the CDR3. V dropped 1 base and J dropped 4 bases, with 14 bases sitting between them. The CDR3 DNA is TGTGCCAGCAGTGAAGGGGCAGGGGGGCCTTACGAGCAGTACTTC. Translation gives CASSEGAGGPYEQYF.

The rearrangement uses TRBV10-2 and TRBJ2-7; TRBD2 agrees at 7 bases. J gave up 2 bases and V 0 bases, and 4 bases lay outside the gene matches. The CDR3 totals 15 residues. Per the germline V gene, CDR1 is WSHSY and CDR2 is SAAADI. The CDR3 sequence: CASSESRDYPYEQYF. The CDR3 DNA sequence: TGCGCCAGCAGTGAGTCTCGGGACTACCCCTACGAGCAGTACTTC.

The chain couples TRBV27 to TRBJ2-1, with D unresolved. Germline V gene data show CDR1 as MNHEY and CDR2 as SMNVEV (reference sequence). Between the trimmed V and J ends, which lost 6 bases and 4 bases, there was a span of 16 bases. This CDR3 has 15 amino acids. The CDR3 loop reads CASRSLAGLYNEQFF. CDR3 DNA sequence: TGTGCCAGCAGGTCCTTGGCAGGCCTTTACAATGAGCAGTTCTTC.

A word on this clone: The sample has other DNA sequences that encode this CDR3 too. The rearrangement links TRBV7-8 to TRBJ1-2; TRBD1 aligns across 7 bases. Germline trimming cut 3 bases from V and 8 bases from J; bases unmatched to any gene: 6. Germline CDR1 SGHVS, CDR2 FQNEAQ. The CDR3 is made up of 13 amino acids. The CDR3 loop reads CASSLAGGYGYTF. The CDR3, as DNA: TGTGCCAGCAGCTTGGCAGGGGGGTACGGCTACACCTTC.

This clone was picked up one time. This chain links TRBV19 with TRBJ2-6; D is ambiguous. The germline V gene has CDR1 LNHDA and CDR2 SQIVND (reference sequence). The CDR3 covers 13 residues. V lost 8 bases to trimming and J lost 2 bases, with 7 bases between them. Here the CDR3 reads CASGPTGANVLTF. DNA of the CDR3: TGTGCCAGTGGGCCTACTGGGGCCAACGTCCTGACTTTC.

The chain joins TRBV7-9 to TRBJ2-1; D unresolved. Germline V gene lookup returns CDR1 SEHNR and CDR2 FQNEAQ (reference sequence). V was pared by 5 bases and J by 0 bases, with 8 bases between. This CDR3 is 14 amino acids long. CDR3 nucleotide sequence: TGTGCCAGCAGCCCCACTGGCTCCTACAATGAGCAGTTCTTC. Encoded protein: CASSPTGSYNEQFF.

The rearrangement links TRBV4-3 to TRBJ1-5; no firm D call. V was pared by 0 bases and J by 7 bases, with 19 bases between. From germline, CDR1 is LGHNA and CDR2 YSLEER. The length of the CDR3 is 17 residues. The CDR3 nucleotides read TGCGCCAGCAGCCAAGATCGGGGTAGTTCAGGAGGCCAGCCCCAGCATTTT. As protein: CASSQDRGSSGGQPQHF.

V and J are TRBV30 and TRBJ2-1; 8 bases align to TRBD2. CDR3 length: 13 residues. V trimming: 2 bases; J trimming: 7 bases; junction bases outside the gene matches: 4. Germline-derived CDR1 and CDR2 are GTSNPN and SVGIG (reference sequence). Here the CDR3 DNA reads TGTGCCTGGAGTAGACCGGGGGGGAATGAGCAGTTCTTC. Translating it yields CAWSRPGGNEQFF.

The chain has TRBV7-3 and TRBJ1-5; a possible D gene is TRBD1 (5 bases). Trimming left V 5 bases short and J 5 bases short, with 13 bases between. The CDR3 loop spans 14 amino acids. Looked up from germline, CDR1 is SGHTA and CDR2 is FQGTGA. The CDR3 here is CASSAEGLHQPQHF. CDR3 coding DNA: TGTGCCAGCAGCGCGGAGGGACTCCATCAGCCCCAGCATTTT.

CDR3 protein: CASSQDDRVFNYGYTF. CDR3 sequence (DNA): TGTGCCAGCAGCCAAGACGACAGGGTATTTAACTATGGCTACACCTTC. The rearrangement joins TRBV3-1 (or the pseudogene TRBV3-2) to TRBJ1-2; the match to TRBD1 covers 7 bases. CDR3 size: 16 residues. From germline, CDR1 is LGHDT and CDR2 YNNKEL (reference sequence). Trimming removed 0 bases from V and 1 base from J; junction bases left unmatched: 5.

The gene calls are TRBV30 and TRBJ1-5; 9 bases are a match to TRBD1. Per the germline V gene, CDR1 is GTSNPN and CDR2 is SVGIG (reference sequence). With V trimmed by 3 bases and J by 4 bases, 4 bases remained unmatched. The CDR3 has 14 amino acids. The CDR3: CAWSATGGNQPQHF. Here the CDR3 DNA reads TGTGCCTGGAGCGCGACAGGGGGTAATCAGCCCCAGCATTTT.

V usage is TRBV3-1 (or the pseudogene TRBV3-2) and J usage is TRBJ1-4, with a possible D match to TRBD1 (5 bases). The CDR3 covers 14 residues. V lost 4 bases, J lost 5 bases, and 11 bases lay in between. Germline V CDR1 and CDR2: LGHDT, YNNKEL (reference sequence). The CDR3 region has the DNA TGTGCCAGCAGCCTGAGACAGCAAAATGAAAAACTGTTTTTT. Protein: CASSLRQQNEKLFF.

This clone was counted a single time. Here the CDR3 reads CATRVLQGGGNSNQPQHF. CDR3 coding DNA: TGTGCCACCCGCGTGCTCCAGGGAGGCGGGAATAGCAATCAGCCCCAGCATTTT. The chain is built from TRBV15 and TRBJ1-5; possibly TRBD1 for D (5 bases). The CDR3 sequence is 18 residues long. Germline V lookup: CDR1 LNHNV, CDR2 YYDKDF (reference sequence). Deletions cut 8 bases from V and 0 bases from J, with 23 bases between.